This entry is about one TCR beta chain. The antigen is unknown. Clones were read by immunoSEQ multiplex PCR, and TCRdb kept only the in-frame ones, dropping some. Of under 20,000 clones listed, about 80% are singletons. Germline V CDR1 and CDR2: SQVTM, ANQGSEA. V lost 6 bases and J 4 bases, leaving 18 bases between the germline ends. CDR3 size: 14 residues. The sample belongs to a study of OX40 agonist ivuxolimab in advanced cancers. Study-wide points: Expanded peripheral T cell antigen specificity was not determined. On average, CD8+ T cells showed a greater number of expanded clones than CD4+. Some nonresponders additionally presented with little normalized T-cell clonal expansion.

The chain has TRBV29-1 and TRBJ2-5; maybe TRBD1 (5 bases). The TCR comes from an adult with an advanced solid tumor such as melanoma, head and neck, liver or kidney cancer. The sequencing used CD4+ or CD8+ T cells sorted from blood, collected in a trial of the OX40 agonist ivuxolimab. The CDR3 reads CSVAQGSIGETQYF. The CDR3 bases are TGCAGCGTGGCTCAGGGTTCCATCGGAGAGACCCAGTACTTC.